The T cell receptor beta chain under discussion was sequenced for a study of blood T cell repertoires in COVID-19. V shed 0 bases, J shed 2 bases, and the junction held 2 bases outside the gene matches. Germline CDR1 and CDR2: MNHEY and SMNVEV (reference sequence). The CDR3 has 16 amino acids. Clones were read by immunoSEQ multiplex PCR, and TCRdb kept only the in-frame ones, dropping some. The sample has more than 250,000 clones, roughly 90% seen once; the top ten hold 1.7%. Material for sequencing was PBMCs or T cells enriched from blood (not recorded which). V and J are TRBV27 and TRBJ2-7, with TRBD2 identical over 12 bases. This sequence was found in a woman under 30 with acute COVID-19. The CDR3 region is CASSLSPSGRAYEQYF. Written as DNA, the CDR3 is TGTGCCAGCAGTTTATCCCCTAGCGGGAGGGCCTACGAGCAGTACTTC.